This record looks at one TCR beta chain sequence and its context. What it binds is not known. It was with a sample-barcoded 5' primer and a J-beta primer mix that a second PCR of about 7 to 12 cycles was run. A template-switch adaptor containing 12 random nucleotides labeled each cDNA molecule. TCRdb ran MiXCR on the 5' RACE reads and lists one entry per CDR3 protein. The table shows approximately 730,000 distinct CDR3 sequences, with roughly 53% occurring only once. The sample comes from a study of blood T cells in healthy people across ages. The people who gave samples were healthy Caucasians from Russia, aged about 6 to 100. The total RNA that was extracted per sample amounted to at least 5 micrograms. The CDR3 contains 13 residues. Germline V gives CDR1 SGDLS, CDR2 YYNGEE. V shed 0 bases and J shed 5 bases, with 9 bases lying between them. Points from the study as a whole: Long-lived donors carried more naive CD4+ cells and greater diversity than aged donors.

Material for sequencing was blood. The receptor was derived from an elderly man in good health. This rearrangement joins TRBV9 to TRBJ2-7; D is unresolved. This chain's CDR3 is CASSVEVLDEQYF. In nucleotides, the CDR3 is TGTGCCAGCAGCGTAGAGGTGTTGGACGAGCAGTACTTC.